The clone carrying this T cell receptor beta chain occurred many times. What it binds is not known. From RNA transcripts, TCR beta CDR3 regions were amplified. HTBI primers were the set used in a first-round RT-PCR of the TCR CDR3. TCRdb redid the calling of the multiplex PCR reads with MiXCR, one entry per CDR3 protein. The table includes hundreds of thousands of distinct CDR3 sequences, approximately 40% detected once. The data stem from a study of T cells in Graves' hyperthyroidism and ophthalmopathy. Findings of the study overall: Blood also carried most thyroid clonotypes expanded above 0.001. Ophthalmopathy got predicted by the model a median around 6.6 months before its onset.

The length of the CDR3 is 15 residues. The germline V gene encodes CDR1 SGHTA and CDR2 FQGNSA. V trimming: 4 bases; J trimming: 5 bases; junction bases outside the gene matches: 6. Not enrolled were patients with uncontrolled infection, other autoimmune disease, pregnancy or lactation. The sample was blood. The receptor was derived from a woman in her thirties or forties with Graves' hyperthyroidism. The rearrangement joins TRBV7-2 to TRBJ2-7; 12 bases fit TRBD2. CDR3 region: CASSSLTSGSHEQYF. The CDR3 region has the DNA TGTGCCAGCAGCTCATTGACTAGCGGGAGCCACGAGCAGTACTTC. Combining the CDR3 with reference TRBV7-2 and TRBJ2-7 gives the whole variable domain GAGVSQSPSNKVTEKGKDVELRCDPISGHTALYWYRQSLGQGLEFLIYFQGNSAPDKSGLPSDRFSAERTGGSVSTLTIQRTQQEDSAVYLCASSSLTSGSHEQYFGPGTRLTVT.